This T cell receptor (beta chain) was documented in a study of regulatory T cells in long-lasting Graves disease. Time point specified: newly diagnosed GD, antithyroid drugs for less than 3 months. After RNA was extracted from PBMCs, the TCR library was made from it. About this clonotype: A read error may be the cause here, since a much bigger clone is one base away.

Sequencing libraries for TCR beta were prepared with iRepertoire HTBI primers and Arm-PCR of CDR3 regions. TCRdb analysed the multiplex PCR reads with MiXCR anew, one entry per CDR3 protein. This sample yields about 470,000 distinct CDR3 sequences, of which about a sixth are seen a single time; 12% belongs to the top ten. This CDR3 contains 16 residues. The germline V and J ends were trimmed by 3 bases and 0 bases, with 12 bases remaining between them. Germline V gene data show CDR1 as SEHNR and CDR2 as FQNEAQ (reference sequence). These data were likewise used in another study, on T cells in Graves' hyperthyroidism and ophthalmopathy.

The sample here was peripheral blood mononuclear cells (PBMCs), taken at new diagnosis, from a patient treated with antithyroid drugs. This TCR was sampled from a man aged 40-55 years with Graves disease. The chain joins TRBV7-9 to TRBJ2-1; D is undetermined. The CDR3: CASSFRAPSSYNEQFF. The CDR3 DNA reads TGTGCCAGCAGCTTCCGCGCCCCCAGCTCCTACAATGAGCAGTTCTTC.